This entry is about one T cell receptor (beta chain). Its cognate antigen is unknown. This specimen belongs to a study of T cell responses to AZD1222 COVID-19 vaccine. Data came from immunoSEQ multiplex PCR; TCRdb stores just in-frame clones and leaves some out. In the table there are 180,000 or so clones, around 90% of which are singletons. Study-wide results and caveats: Of spike-specific TCRs, nearly half reportedly target regions left unmutated in variants. The number of AZD1222 recipients seropositive at baseline was only 6 or 7. CD4 TCRs covered the whole spike, strongest at regions 160-218 and 743-854. Clonal diversity may have been underestimated, and the donors were mostly white British, with more females than males.

J gave up 4 bases and V 4 bases, and 10 bases lay outside the gene matches. This CDR3 comprises 16 residues. Germline V gives CDR1 LNHDA, CDR2 SQIVND (reference sequence). The chain joins TRBV19 to TRBJ2-5, with TRBD1 matching over 9 bases. The sequence was collected from an adult who received the AZD1222 COVID-19 vaccine. Sample: peripheral blood, taken 28 days after the second AZD1222 dose. The CDR3 loop is CASSSGTGSLGETQYF. The CDR3 DNA is TGTGCCAGTAGTAGCGGGACAGGGTCCTTGGGAGAGACCCAGTACTTC.